The 31 T cell receptor beta chains presented below share a single source sample, sequenced in a study of shared clonotypes between healthy human individuals. Naive CD8 isolation took CD45RO-negative cells positively selected for CCR7 and excluded terminally differentiated effector memory CD45RA+ cells. Clones were read by immunoSEQ multiplex PCR, and TCRdb kept only the in-frame ones, dropping some. The data hold millions of clones, with approximately 94% observed a single time. Sequencing was performed on naive CD8+ T cells sorted from blood. The receptors come from a man aged 18 to 35 in good health.

The rearrangement uses TRBV28 and TRBJ2-4, with 7 bases aligning to TRBD2. V was clipped by 6 bases and J by 0 bases; unmatched bases: 11. CDR3 length equals 17 residues. CDR1 MDHEN and CDR2 SYDVKM come from the germline V gene. The CDR3 DNA sequence: TGTGCCAGCAGCATCGAAGTCGGGGGGACAGCCAAAAACATTCAGTACTTC. This codes for CASSIEVGGTAKNIQYF. Full variable domain (remainder filled in from reference TRBV28 and TRBJ2-4): DVKVTQSSRYLVKRTGEKVFLECVQDMDHENMFWYRQDPGLGLRLIYFSYDVKMKEKGDIPEGYSVSREKKERFSLILESASTNQTSMYLCASSIEVGGTAKNIQYFGAGTRLSVL.

The chain is built from TRBV10-3 and TRBJ2-1; 8 bases map to TRBD1. Germline CDR1 ENHRY, CDR2 SYGVKD. CDR3 length equals 16 residues. V was clipped by 3 bases and J by 5 bases; unmatched bases: 9. The CDR3 here is CAISDVTGDSHNEQFF. CDR3 DNA sequence: TGTGCCATCAGTGATGTGACAGGGGATTCCCACAATGAGCAGTTCTTC.

The chain has TRBV10-3 and TRBJ2-7; D perhaps matches TRBD1 (6 bases). V lost 7 bases, J lost 0 bases, and 13 bases lay in between. CDR1 is ENHRY, CDR2 SYGVKD, per germline. The CDR3 is 14 amino acids. The CDR3 DNA sequence: TGTGCCATCACTAGGACAGTGAGCTCCTACGAGCAGTACTTC. This sequence encodes CAITRTVSSYEQYF.

This sequence joins TRBV4-3 and TRBJ2-7, with 8 positions matching TRBD2. Per the germline V gene, CDR1 is LGHNA and CDR2 is YSLEER. The CDR3 has 16 amino acids. With V trimmed by 0 bases and J by 2 bases, 6 bases remained unmatched. The CDR3 DNA is TGCGCCAGCAGCCAAGATTGGACGGGAGGGACCTACGAGCAGTACTTC. It specifies CASSQDWTGGTYEQYF.

CDR3 loop: CASSLASGTSYEQYF. Written as DNA, the CDR3 is TGTGCCAGCAGCTTAGCTAGCGGGACCTCCTACGAGCAGTACTTC. The J gene is TRBJ2-7, the V gene TRBV11-2; 9 bases match TRBD2. V trimming: 1 base; J trimming: 0 bases; junction bases outside the gene matches: 1. The CDR3 runs to 15 residues. Germline V gene sequence: CDR1 SGHAT, CDR2 FQNNGV. Using reference TRBV11-2 and TRBJ2-7 for the parts outside the CDR3, the full variable domain is EAGVAQSPRYKIIEKRQSVAFWCNPISGHATLYWYQQILGQGPKLLIQFQNNGVVDDSQLPKDRFSAERLKGVDSTLKIQPAKLEDSAVYLCASSLASGTSYEQYFGPGTRLTVT.

The rearrangement joins TRBV10-3 to TRBJ2-7, with a weak D call TRBD2 (5 bases). CDR1 and CDR2 (germline): ENHRY, SYGVKD. The CDR3 has 11 amino acids. The V and J ends lost 7 bases and 4 bases respectively, with 8 bases between them. For the CDR3, the DNA is TGTGCCATCAAGAGGGATTACGAGCAGTACTTC. Translated: CAIKRDYEQYF.

Only one count was recorded for this clone. The V call is TRBV4-3, the J call TRBJ2-6; tentatively, D is TRBD1 (5 bases). V lost 0 bases, J lost 0 bases, and 15 bases lay in between. The CDR3 totals 19 residues. Germline V gene data show CDR1 as LGHNA and CDR2 as YSLEER. The CDR3 loop reads CASSQEAATDLSGANVLTF. In DNA, the CDR3 is TGCGCCAGCAGCCAAGAAGCTGCGACAGACCTCTCTGGGGCCAACGTCCTGACTTTC.

With respect to this clone: The junction departs from germline at one end; a sequencing error may be responsible. This chain uses TRBV7-9 with TRBJ2-1; 7 nucleotides align to TRBD1. This CDR3 spans 15 amino acids. In germline, CDR1 is SEHNR, CDR2 FQNEAQ (reference sequence). The DNA of the CDR3 is TGTGCCAGCAGCCCGGGACAGTTCTCCTCCAATGAGCAGTTCTTC. This encodes CASSPGQFSSNEQFF.

The chain links TRBV27 to TRBJ2-1; the match to TRBD1 covers 10 bases. The CDR3 runs to 15 residues. Unmatched junction bases numbered 6, after V lost 9 bases and J lost 1 base. Germline values: CDR1 MNHEY, CDR2 SMNVEV (reference sequence). CDR3 residues: CASRADRGSYNEQFF. CDR3 coding DNA: TGTGCCAGTCGCGCGGACAGGGGGTCCTACAATGAGCAGTTCTTC.

Here the CDR3 reads CASRLAIMDRMPDGGYTF. CDR3 in DNA: TGTGCAAGTCGCTTAGCGATAATGGACAGGATGCCCGATGGGGGCTACACCTTC. The chain links TRBV12-2 to TRBJ1-2; the D call in the table, TRBD1, was not verified against the DNA. TRBV12-2 is termed a pseudogene. The CDR3 has 18 amino acids.

The chain has TRBV9 and TRBJ2-7; 7 nucleotides match TRBD1. This CDR3 is built from 15 residues. CDR1 and CDR2 (germline): SGDLS, YYNGEE. The junction had 8 bases not matched to a gene; V was cut back by 0 bases and J by 5 bases. The CDR3 is CASSVGTGRIHEQYF. For the CDR3, the DNA is TGTGCCAGCAGCGTAGGGACAGGTCGCATCCACGAGCAGTACTTC.

The chain recombines TRBV7-9 with TRBJ1-2; perhaps TRBD1 as D (6 bases). V was trimmed by 5 bases and J by 7 bases, leaving 14 bases between them. This CDR3 contains 13 residues. Germline CDR1 SEHNR, CDR2 FQNEAQ (reference sequence). The CDR3 nucleotides read TGTGCCAGCAGCCTGGACAGAGACCCTGGCTACACCTTC. Amino acid sequence: CASSLDRDPGYTF.

V and J are TRBV4-1 and TRBJ2-7, with a weak D call TRBD1 (6 bases). Germline CDR1 MGHRA, CDR2 YSYEKL. Deletions cut 4 bases from V and 2 bases from J, with 15 bases between. The CDR3 runs 15 residues. The CDR3, as DNA: TGCGCCAGCAGCCCGGCCCCGACAGGAACCTACGAGCAGTACTTC. It codes for CASSPAPTGTYEQYF.

The rearrangement uses TRBV10-1 and TRBJ2-2; D possibly matches TRBD1 or TRBD2 (5 bases each). This CDR3 comprises 15 residues. Trimming stripped 4 bases from V and 4 bases from J, with 13 bases between. Per germline, CDR1 WNHNN and CDR2 SYGVQD (reference sequence). The CDR3 DNA reads as TGCGCCAGCAGTGCAGGGACGGTAGGCACCGGGGAGCTGTTTTTT. It codes for CASSAGTVGTGELFF.

On this clone: At the DNA level, this CDR3 is encoded by other sequences in the same sample as well. The rearrangement uses TRBV19 and TRBJ2-7; no clear D gene. The CDR3 runs 11 residues. V lost 4 bases to trimming and J lost 4 bases, with 5 bases between them. Germline-derived CDR1 and CDR2 are LNHDA and SQIVND (reference sequence). The CDR3 protein is CASSNGYEQYF. The CDR3 DNA is TGTGCCAGTAGTAATGGTTACGAGCAGTACTTC.

With respect to this clone: The identical CDR3 is also encoded by other nucleotide sequences in the sample. J is TRBJ2-5 and V is TRBV28, with 7 bases fitting TRBD2. Trimming at V came to 5 bases and at J to 7 bases, leaving 4 bases not matched to a gene. The CDR3 covers 12 residues. Germline-derived CDR1 and CDR2 are MDHEN and SYDVKM. CDR3 DNA sequence: TGTGCCAGCAGTCTATCGGGGGGGACCCAGTACTTC. This sequence encodes CASSLSGGTQYF.

The gene calls are TRBV4-3 and TRBJ1-3, with TRBD1 as a possible D gene (5 bases). Germline V gene sequence: CDR1 LGHNA, CDR2 YSLEER. The CDR3 is 16 amino acids. Trimming stripped 1 base from V and 1 base from J, with 11 bases between. CDR3 DNA: TGCGCCAGCAGCCAAGGCTCTGAGGGGTCTGGAAACACCATATATTTT. As protein: CASSQGSEGSGNTIYF.

The V call is TRBV28, the J call TRBJ2-5; no definite D call. The germline V and J ends were trimmed by 6 bases and 9 bases, with 14 bases remaining between them. Per the germline V gene, CDR1 is MDHEN and CDR2 is SYDVKM. This CDR3 contains 12 residues. Written as DNA, the CDR3 is TGTGCCAGCAGAGCCTACGAGGCTGCCCAGTACTTC. It codes for CASRAYEAAQYF.

This clone appeared a single time. V usage is TRBV11-3 and J usage is TRBJ1-4; D is perhaps TRBD1 (5 bases). The V and J ends lost 3 bases and 0 bases respectively, with 8 bases between them. The V gene's germline CDR1 is SGHNT and CDR2 YENEEA. This CDR3 region has 15 residues. The CDR3 nucleotides are TGTGCCAGCAGCTTCGAGGGGTCAACTAATGAAAAACTGTTTTTT. It specifies CASSFEGSTNEKLFF.

The chain has TRBV6-6 and TRBJ2-3; 11 bases line up with TRBD2. The CDR3 extends over 15 amino acids. CDR1 is MNHNY, CDR2 SVGAGI, per germline (reference sequence). Unmatched junction bases numbered 2, after V lost 4 bases and J lost 2 bases. In DNA form, the CDR3 reads TGTGCCAGCAGTTCACTAGCGGGGGCCACAGATACGCAGTATTTT. The encoded protein is CASSSLAGATDTQYF.

CDR3 nucleotides: TGTGCCAGCAGTGAAGAGGCTAGTGATACGCAGTATTTT. Translated: CASSEEASDTQYF. This sequence joins TRBV2 and TRBJ2-3; D is unresolved. With 1 base removed from V and 6 bases from J, the gap between germline ends came to 8 bases. Per germline, CDR1 SNHLY and CDR2 FYNNEI. The CDR3 totals 13 residues.

This clone was recorded only once. The genes are TRBV19 and TRBJ2-1, with 11 bases matching TRBD1. The CDR3 runs to 16 residues. Germline V gene sequence: CDR1 LNHDA, CDR2 SQIVND (reference sequence). Trimming removed 1 base from V and 8 bases from J; junction bases left unmatched: 7. The CDR3 reads CASSIVLGQGAYEQFF. The CDR3 nucleotides are TGTGCCAGTAGTATAGTCCTCGGACAGGGGGCCTATGAGCAGTTCTTC. Variable domain in full (rest from reference TRBV19 and TRBJ2-1): DGGITQSPKYLFRKEGQNVTLSCEQNLNHDAMYWYRQDPGQGLRLIYYSQIVNDFQKGDIAEGYSVSREKKESFPLTVTSAQKNPTAFYLCASSIVLGQGAYEQFFGPGTRLTVL.

The chain uses TRBV7-9 and TRBJ2-7; 11 nucleotides match TRBD2. The CDR3 covers 17 residues. Trimming cost V 2 bases and J 3 bases; bases outside gene matches: 9. Germline V gene data show CDR1 as SEHNR and CDR2 as FQNEAQ (reference sequence). CDR3 sequence (DNA): TGTGCCAGCAGCTTACTAGCGGGAGGCCTGTCGGACTACGAGCAGTACTTC. Amino acid sequence: CASSLLAGGLSDYEQYF.

This rearrangement joins TRBV13 to TRBJ2-7, with D maybe TRBD1 (7 bases). Germline V gives CDR1 PRHDT, CDR2 FYEKMQ (reference sequence). Trimming pared 4 bases from V and 2 bases from J, leaving 15 bases between. The CDR3 is 15 residues long. CDR3 coding DNA: TGTGCCAGCAGCTGGGCGGGGCAGGGGGCCTACGAGCAGTACTTC. This sequence encodes CASSWAGQGAYEQYF.

The CDR3 loop reads CAISKLVDTQYF. In DNA, the CDR3 is TGTGCCATCAGTAAACTAGTAGATACGCAGTATTTT. V and J are TRBV10-3 and TRBJ2-3, with D possibly TRBD2 on 5 matching bases. CDR1 ENHRY and CDR2 SYGVKD come from the germline V gene. With 5 bases removed from V and 5 bases from J, the gap between germline ends came to 8 bases. The CDR3 is made up of 12 amino acids.

The V gene is TRBV9, the J gene TRBJ2-7, with D possibly TRBD2 on 5 matching bases. The CDR3 extends over 17 amino acids. Trimming cost V 0 bases and J 5 bases, with 21 bases left between them. Germline CDR1 SGDLS, CDR2 YYNGEE. CDR3 loop: CASSVGWAGTPGDEQYF. Here the CDR3 DNA reads TGTGCCAGCAGCGTAGGTTGGGCTGGAACCCCCGGGGACGAGCAGTACTTC.

The chain uses TRBV4-1 and TRBJ2-7; 8 nucleotides align to TRBD1. The germline gives CDR1 MGHRA, CDR2 YSYEKL. CDR3 length: 14 residues. V was pared by 3 bases and J by 5 bases, with 6 bases of the junction left unmatched. The DNA for the CDR3 is TGCGCCAGCAGCCACGGACAGGGACGCGACGAGCAGTACTTC. Protein product: CASSHGQGRDEQYF.

The V gene is TRBV13, the J gene TRBJ2-7; 8 bases match TRBD1. The CDR3 covers 15 residues. Trimming at V came to 5 bases and at J to 5 bases, leaving 11 bases not matched to a gene. Germline CDR1 and CDR2: PRHDT and FYEKMQ (reference sequence). In DNA, the CDR3 is TGTGCCAGCAGCCTAACAACAGGGGGAGTAAACGAGCAGTACTTC. Its translation: CASSLTTGGVNEQYF. The full variable domain, in which reference TRBV13 and TRBJ2-7 provide the parts outside the CDR3, is AAGVIQSPRHLIKEKRETATLKCYPIPRHDTVYWYQQGPGQDPQFLISFYEKMQSDKGSIPDRFSAQQFSDYHSELNMSSLELGDSALYFCASSLTTGGVNEQYFGPGTRLTVT.

The chain is built from TRBV4-1 and TRBJ2-1, with D possibly TRBD1 on 5 matching bases. Germline CDR1 reads MGHRA; CDR2 reads YSYEKL. With 2 bases removed from V and 7 bases from J, the gap between germline ends came to 12 bases. The CDR3 totals 14 residues. DNA of the CDR3: TGCGCCAGCAGCCAAACCAGGGTTAAGAATGAGCAGTTCTTC. This encodes CASSQTRVKNEQFF.

The genes are TRBV5-5 and TRBJ1-3, with D tentatively TRBD1 (5 bases). Between the trimmed V and J ends, which lost 3 bases and 2 bases, there was a span of 15 bases. The CDR3 loop spans 16 amino acids. The germline CDR1 and CDR2 sequences are SGHKS and YYEKEE (reference sequence). The CDR3 region is CASSSERGVAGNTIYF. CDR3 in DNA: TGTGCCAGCAGCTCCGAGCGGGGCGTAGCTGGAAACACCATATATTTT.

The chain has TRBV18 and TRBJ1-1; a weak D match, TRBD1 (6 bases). V was shortened by 3 bases and J by 4 bases, with 24 bases between the two germline ends. Germline-derived CDR1 and CDR2 are KGHSH and LQKENI. The CDR3 length is 18 residues. CDR3: CASSPTRGATSISTEAFF. CDR3 nucleotide sequence: TGTGCCAGCTCACCCACTCGGGGGGCCACATCGATTTCCACTGAAGCTTTCTTT.